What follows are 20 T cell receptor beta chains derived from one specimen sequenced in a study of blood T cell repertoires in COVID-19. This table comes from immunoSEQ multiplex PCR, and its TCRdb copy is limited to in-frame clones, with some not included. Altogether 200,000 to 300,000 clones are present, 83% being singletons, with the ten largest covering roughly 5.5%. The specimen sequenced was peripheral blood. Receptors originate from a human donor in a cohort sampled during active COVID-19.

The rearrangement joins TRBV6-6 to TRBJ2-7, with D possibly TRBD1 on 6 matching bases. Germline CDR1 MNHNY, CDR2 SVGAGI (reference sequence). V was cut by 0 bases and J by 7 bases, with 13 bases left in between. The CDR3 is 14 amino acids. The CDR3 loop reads CASSYSQGTGEQYF. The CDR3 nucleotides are TGTGCCAGCAGTTACTCCCAGGGGACGGGAGAGCAGTACTTC.

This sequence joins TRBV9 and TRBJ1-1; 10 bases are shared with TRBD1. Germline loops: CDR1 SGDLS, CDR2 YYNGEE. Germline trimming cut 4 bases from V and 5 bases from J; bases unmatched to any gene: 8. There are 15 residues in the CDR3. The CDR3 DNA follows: TGTGCCAGCAGCCCACTGGACAGGGGGGAAACTGAAGCTTTCTTT. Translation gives CASSPLDRGETEAFF.

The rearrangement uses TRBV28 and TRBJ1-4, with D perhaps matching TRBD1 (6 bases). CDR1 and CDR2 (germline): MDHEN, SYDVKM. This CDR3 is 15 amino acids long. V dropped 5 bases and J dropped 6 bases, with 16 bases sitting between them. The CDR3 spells CASSGGSSGDEKLFF. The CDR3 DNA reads TGTGCCAGCAGTGGTGGCTCCTCAGGGGATGAAAAACTGTTTTTT.

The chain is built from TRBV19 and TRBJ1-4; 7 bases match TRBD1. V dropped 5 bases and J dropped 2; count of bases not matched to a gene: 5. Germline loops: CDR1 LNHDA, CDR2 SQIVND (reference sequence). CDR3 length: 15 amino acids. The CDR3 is CASSSVQGTNEKLFF. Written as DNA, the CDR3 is TGTGCCAGTAGTTCTGTACAGGGGACTAATGAAAAACTGTTTTTT.

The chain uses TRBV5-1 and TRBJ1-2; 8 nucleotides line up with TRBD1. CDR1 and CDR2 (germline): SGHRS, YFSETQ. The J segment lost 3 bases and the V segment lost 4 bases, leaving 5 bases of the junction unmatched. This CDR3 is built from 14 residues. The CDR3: CASSQAGGDYGYTF. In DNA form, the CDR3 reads TGCGCCAGCAGCCAGGCAGGGGGCGACTATGGCTACACCTTC.

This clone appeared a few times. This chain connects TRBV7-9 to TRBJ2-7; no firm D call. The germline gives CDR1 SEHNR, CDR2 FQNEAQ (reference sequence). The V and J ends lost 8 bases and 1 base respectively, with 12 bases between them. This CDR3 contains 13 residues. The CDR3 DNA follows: TGTGCCAGCGACGGAGTTAGTTCCTACGAGCAGTACTTC. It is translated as CASDGVSSYEQYF.

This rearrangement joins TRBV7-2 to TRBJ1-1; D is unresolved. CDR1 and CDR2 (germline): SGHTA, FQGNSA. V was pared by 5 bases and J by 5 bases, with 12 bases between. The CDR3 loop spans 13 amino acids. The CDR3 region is CASSQQYQTEAFF. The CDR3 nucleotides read TGTGCCAGCAGCCAACAATATCAGACTGAAGCTTTCTTT.

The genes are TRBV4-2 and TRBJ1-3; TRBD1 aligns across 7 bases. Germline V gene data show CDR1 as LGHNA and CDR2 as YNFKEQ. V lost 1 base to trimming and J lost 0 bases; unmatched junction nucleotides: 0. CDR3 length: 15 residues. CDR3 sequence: CASSQGQGSGNTIYF. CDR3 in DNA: TGTGCCAGCAGCCAAGGACAGGGCTCTGGAAACACCATATATTTT.

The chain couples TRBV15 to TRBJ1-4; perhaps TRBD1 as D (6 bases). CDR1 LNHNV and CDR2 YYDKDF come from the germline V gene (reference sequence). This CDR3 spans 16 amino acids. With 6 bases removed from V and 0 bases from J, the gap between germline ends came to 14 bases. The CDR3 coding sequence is TGTGCCACCAGAGAAGGGACACGTACAACTAATGAAAAACTGTTTTTT. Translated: CATREGTRTTNEKLFF.

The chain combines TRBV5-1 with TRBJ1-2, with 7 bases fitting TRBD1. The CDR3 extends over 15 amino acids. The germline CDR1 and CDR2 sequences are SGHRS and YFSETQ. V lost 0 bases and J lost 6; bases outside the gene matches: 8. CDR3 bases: TGCGCCAGCAGCTTGGATACAGGGGTAGAGGATGGCTACACCTTC. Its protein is CASSLDTGVEDGYTF.

CDR3 sequence: CASSSGQGNGYTF. The DNA for the CDR3 is TGTGCCAGCAGCTCCGGACAGGGTAATGGCTACACCTTC. The chain employs TRBV3-1 (or the pseudogene TRBV3-2) and TRBJ1-2, with TRBD1 matching over 8 bases. The junction had 5 bases not matched to a gene; V was cut back by 5 bases and J by 6 bases. Germline-derived CDR1 and CDR2 are LGHDT and YNNKEL (reference sequence). CDR3 length: 13 amino acids.

The CDR3 spells CASSSEGHSHEQYF. The CDR3 DNA reads TGTGCCAGCAGCTCGGAGGGGCATTCCCACGAGCAGTACTTC. The chain is built from TRBV5-5 and TRBJ2-7, with a tentative D call TRBD2 (6 bases). Germline V CDR1 and CDR2: SGHKS, YYEKEE (reference sequence). Trimming stripped 3 bases from V and 5 bases from J, with 15 bases between. CDR3 size: 14 residues.

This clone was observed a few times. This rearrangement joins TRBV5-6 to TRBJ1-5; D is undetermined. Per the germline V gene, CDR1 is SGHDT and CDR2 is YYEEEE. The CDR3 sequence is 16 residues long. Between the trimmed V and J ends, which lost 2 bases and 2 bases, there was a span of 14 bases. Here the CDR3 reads CASSFYGGVGNQPQHF. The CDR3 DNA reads TGTGCCAGCAGCTTTTATGGCGGGGTTGGCAATCAGCCCCAGCATTTT.

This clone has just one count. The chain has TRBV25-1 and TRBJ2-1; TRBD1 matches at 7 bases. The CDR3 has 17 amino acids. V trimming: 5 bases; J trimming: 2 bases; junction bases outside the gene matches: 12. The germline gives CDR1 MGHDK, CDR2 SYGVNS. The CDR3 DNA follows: TGTGCCAGCAGTATTATGACGACAGGGCTCACCTACAATGAGCAGTTCTTC. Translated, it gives CASSIMTTGLTYNEQFF.

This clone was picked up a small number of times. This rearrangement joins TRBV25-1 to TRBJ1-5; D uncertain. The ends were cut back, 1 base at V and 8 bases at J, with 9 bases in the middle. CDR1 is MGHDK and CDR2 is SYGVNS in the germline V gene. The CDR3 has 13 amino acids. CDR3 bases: TGTGCCAGCAGTGAATTGGCGGAGGAGCCCCAGCATTTT. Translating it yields CASSELAEEPQHF.

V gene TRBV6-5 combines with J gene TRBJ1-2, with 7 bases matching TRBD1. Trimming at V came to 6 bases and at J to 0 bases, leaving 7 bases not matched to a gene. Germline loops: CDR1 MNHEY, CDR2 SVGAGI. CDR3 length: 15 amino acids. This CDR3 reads CASRWDRAPNYGYTF. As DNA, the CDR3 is TGTGCCAGCAGGTGGGACAGAGCTCCTAACTATGGCTACACCTTC.

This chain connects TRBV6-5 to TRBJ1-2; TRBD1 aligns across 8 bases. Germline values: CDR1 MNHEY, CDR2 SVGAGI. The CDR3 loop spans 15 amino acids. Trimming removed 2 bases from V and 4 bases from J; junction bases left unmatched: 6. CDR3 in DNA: TGTGCCAGCAGTTACGGGGGACAGGCCATCTATGGCTACACCTTC. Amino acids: CASSYGGQAIYGYTF.

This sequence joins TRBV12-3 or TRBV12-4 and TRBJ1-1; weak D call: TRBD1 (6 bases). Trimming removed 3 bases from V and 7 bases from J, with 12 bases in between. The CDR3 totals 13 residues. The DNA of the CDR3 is TGTGCCAGCAGTTTGGTTACGACAGGTGAAGCTTTCTTT. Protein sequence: CASSLVTTGEAFF.

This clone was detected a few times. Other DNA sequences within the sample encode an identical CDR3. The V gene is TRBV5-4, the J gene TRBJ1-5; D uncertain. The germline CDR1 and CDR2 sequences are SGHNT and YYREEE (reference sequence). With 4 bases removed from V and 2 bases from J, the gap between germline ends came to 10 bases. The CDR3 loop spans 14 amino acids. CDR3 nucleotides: TGTGCCAGCAGCCTGGATCGGGGCAATCAGCCCCAGCATTTT. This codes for CASSLDRGNQPQHF.

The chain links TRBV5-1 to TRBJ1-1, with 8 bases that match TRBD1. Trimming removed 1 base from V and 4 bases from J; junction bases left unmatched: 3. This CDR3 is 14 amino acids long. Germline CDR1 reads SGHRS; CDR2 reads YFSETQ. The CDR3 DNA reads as TGCGCCAGCAGCTTGCAGGGGGCGGGCACTGAAGCTTTCTTT. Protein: CASSLQGAGTEAFF.